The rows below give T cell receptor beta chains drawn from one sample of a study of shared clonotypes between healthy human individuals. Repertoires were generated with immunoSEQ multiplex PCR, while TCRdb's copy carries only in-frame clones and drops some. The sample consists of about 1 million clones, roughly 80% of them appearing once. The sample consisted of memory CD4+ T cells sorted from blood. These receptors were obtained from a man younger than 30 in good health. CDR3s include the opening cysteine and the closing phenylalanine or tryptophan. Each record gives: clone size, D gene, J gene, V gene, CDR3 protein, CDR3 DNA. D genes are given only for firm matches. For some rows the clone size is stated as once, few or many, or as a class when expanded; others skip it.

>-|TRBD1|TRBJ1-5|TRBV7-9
CASSYGQGVQGGQPQHF
TGTGCCAGCAGCTACGGACAGGGTGTACAGGGAGGTCAGCCCCAGCATTTT
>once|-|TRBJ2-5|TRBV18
CASSRFRQETQYF
TGTGCCAGCTCCCGCTTTAGGCAAGAGACCCAGTACTTC
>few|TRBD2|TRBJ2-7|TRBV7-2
CASGGRLPYEQYF
TGTGCCTCGGGCGGGAGGCTTCCCTACGAGCAGTACTTC
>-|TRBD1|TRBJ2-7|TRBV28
CASSLGTGRYEQYF
TGTGCCAGCAGTCTGGGGACAGGTAGATACGAGCAGTACTTC
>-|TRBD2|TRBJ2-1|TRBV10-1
CASSPSTSLGNNEQFF
TGCGCCAGCAGTCCTTCGACTAGCTTAGGCAACAATGAGCAGTTCTTC
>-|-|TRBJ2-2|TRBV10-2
CASSMTPKAGELFF
TGCGCCAGCAGTATGACTCCTAAGGCCGGGGAGCTGTTTTTT
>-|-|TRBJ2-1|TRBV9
CASSESTGRSSYNEQFF
TGTGCCAGCAGCGAATCTACAGGGCGCAGCTCCTACAATGAGCAGTTCTTC
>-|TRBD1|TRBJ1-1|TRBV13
CASSSDRRQAFF
TGTGCCAGCAGCTCGGACAGGCGACAAGCTTTCTTT
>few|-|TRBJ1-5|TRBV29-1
CSVVSGGGQPQHF
TGCAGCGTGGTATCGGGGGGTGGACAGCCCCAGCATTTT
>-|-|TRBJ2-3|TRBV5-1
CASSWGAFTDTQYF
TGCGCCAGTAGTTGGGGGGCCTTCACAGATACGCAGTATTTT
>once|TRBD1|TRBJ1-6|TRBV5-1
CASSPGQGYNSPLHF
TGCGCCAGCAGCCCGGGACAGGGATATAATTCACCCCTCCACTTT
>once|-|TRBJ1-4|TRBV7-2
CASSLGVNEKLFF
TGTGCCAGCAGCTTAGGGGTCAATGAAAAACTGTTTTTT
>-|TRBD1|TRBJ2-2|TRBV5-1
CASSLASGTGFTGELFF
TGCGCCAGCAGCTTGGCCTCCGGGACAGGGTTCACCGGGGAGCTGTTTTTT
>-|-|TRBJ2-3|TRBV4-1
CASSQDLIDTQYF
TGCGCCAGCAGCCAAGATTTGATAGATACGCAGTATTTT
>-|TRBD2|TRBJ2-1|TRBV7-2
CASSLALGLGGWEQFF
TGTGCCAGCAGCTTAGCTTTGGGACTAGGGGGGTGGGAGCAGTTCTTC
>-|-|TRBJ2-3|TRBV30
CAVAGAGGTDTQYF
TGTGCCGTAGCCGGGGCTGGGGGGACAGATACGCAGTATTTT
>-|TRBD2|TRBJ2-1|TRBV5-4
CASSLGTSGSQGQFF
TGTGCCAGCAGCTTGGGGACTAGCGGGTCACAAGGGCAGTTCTTC
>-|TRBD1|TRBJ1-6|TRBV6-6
CASRDRGGSPLHF
TGTGCCAGCAGAGACAGGGGAGGGTCACCCCTCCACTTT
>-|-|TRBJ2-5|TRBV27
CASSLSRTDRQETQYF
TGTGCCAGCAGTTTATCAAGGACTGACCGCCAAGAGACCCAGTACTTC
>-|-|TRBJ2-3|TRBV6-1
CASSEALGYLGRTDTQYF
TGTGCCAGCAGTGAAGCGCTAGGTTACTTGGGGAGGACAGATACGCAGTATTTT
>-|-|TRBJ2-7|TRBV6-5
CASRLTVNYEQYF
TGTGCCAGCAGGCTGACAGTGAACTACGAGCAGTACTTC
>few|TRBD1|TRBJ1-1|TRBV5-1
CASSDTGGNAEAFF
TGCGCCAGCAGCGACACAGGGGGGAACGCTGAAGCTTTCTTT
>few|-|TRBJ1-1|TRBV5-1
CASSFSPSNTEAFF
TGCGCCAGCAGCTTCTCCCCGTCGAACACTGAAGCTTTCTTT
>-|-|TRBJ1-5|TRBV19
CATRGQGGNQPQHF
TGTGCCACCAGAGGGCAGGGAGGCAATCAGCCCCAGCATTTT
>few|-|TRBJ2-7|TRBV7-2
CASSLVHEQYF
TGTGCCAGCAGCTTAGTCCACGAGCAGTACTTC
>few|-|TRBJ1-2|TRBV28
CASSSGYLNYGYTF
TGTGCCAGCAGTTCAGGGTATCTCAACTATGGCTACACCTTC
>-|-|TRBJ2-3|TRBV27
CASSSWENGADTQYF
TGTGCCAGCAGTTCTTGGGAGAACGGTGCAGATACGCAGTATTTT
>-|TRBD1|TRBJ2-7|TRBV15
CATSRDRVTGSVAYEQYF
TGTGCCACCAGCAGAGATAGGGTGACAGGGAGTGTCGCTTACGAGCAGTACTTC
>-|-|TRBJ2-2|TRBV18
CASSPPSGVTGELFF
TGTGCCAGCTCACCACCGTCGGGTGTCACCGGGGAGCTGTTTTTT
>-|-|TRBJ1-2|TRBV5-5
CASSQLSYGYTF
TGTGCCAGCAGCCAATTATCCTATGGCTACACCTTC
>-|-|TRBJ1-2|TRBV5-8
CASSELPNYGYTF
TGTGCCAGCAGCGAGCTTCCTAACTATGGCTACACCTTC
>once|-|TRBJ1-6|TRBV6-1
CASSEAWSSPLHF
TGTGCCAGCAGTGAAGCGTGGAGTTCACCCCTCCACTTT
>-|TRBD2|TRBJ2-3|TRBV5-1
CASSLDPSGSNPDTQYF
TGCGCCAGCAGCTTGGACCCTAGCGGGAGTAACCCAGATACGCAGTATTTT
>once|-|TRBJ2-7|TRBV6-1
CASSERRAGYFYEQYF
TGTGCCAGCAGTGAAAGGAGGGCAGGTTACTTCTACGAGCAGTACTTC
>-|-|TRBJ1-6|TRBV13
CASSLGLGGWDSPLHF
TGTGCCAGCAGCTTAGGCCTCGGGGGTTGGGACTCACCCCTCCACTTT
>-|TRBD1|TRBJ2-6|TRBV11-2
CASSLGTGTSGANVLTF
TGTGCCAGCAGCTTAGGGACAGGGACCTCTGGGGCCAACGTCCTGACTTTC
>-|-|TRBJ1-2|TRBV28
CATTPRKFSYGYTF
TGTGCCACCACCCCCCGGAAGTTCTCTTATGGCTACACCTTC
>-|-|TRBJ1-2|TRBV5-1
CASRDSGSNYGYTF
TGCGCCAGCAGAGACAGCGGGTCTAACTATGGCTACACCTTC
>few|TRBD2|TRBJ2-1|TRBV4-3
CASSRQLAGATTYNEQFF
TGCGCCAGCAGCCGACAACTAGCGGGCGCCACCACTTACAATGAGCAGTTCTTC
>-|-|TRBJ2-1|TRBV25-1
CATSREDEQFF
TGTGCCACTTCCAGGGAAGACGAGCAGTTCTTC
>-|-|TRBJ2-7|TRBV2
CASNRTANSYEQYF
TGTGCCAGCAACCGGACAGCCAACTCCTACGAGCAGTACTTC
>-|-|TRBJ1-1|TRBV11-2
CASSTLGGTFFF
TGTGCCAGCAGCACCCTAGGGGGAACCTTTTTCTTT
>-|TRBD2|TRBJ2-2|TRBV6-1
CASRELAGTNTGELFF
TGTGCCAGCAGGGAACTAGCGGGTACGAACACCGGGGAGCTGTTTTTT
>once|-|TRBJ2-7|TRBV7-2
CASSLDPQTSYREQYF
TGTGCCAGCAGCTTAGACCCGCAGACCTCCTATCGCGAGCAGTACTTC
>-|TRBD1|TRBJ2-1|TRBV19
CASTPTGGIDNEQFF
TGTGCCAGTACCCCGACAGGGGGGATTGACAATGAGCAGTTCTTC
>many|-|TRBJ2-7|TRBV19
CASSIVRALRRQQYF
TGTGCCAGTAGTATAGTGAGGGCTCTTCGGCGCCAGCAGTACTTC
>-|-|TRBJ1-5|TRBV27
CASRGLGSNQPQHF
TGTGCCAGCAGAGGGTTGGGAAGCAATCAGCCCCAGCATTTT
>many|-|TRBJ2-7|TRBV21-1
CASSKWGGRHYYEQYF
TGTGCCAGCAGCAAATGGGGGGGGAGACACTACTACGAGCAGTACTTC
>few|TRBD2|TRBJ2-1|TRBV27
CATKVGGESSYNEQFF
TGTGCCACCAAAGTTGGGGGGGAAAGCTCCTACAATGAGCAGTTCTTC
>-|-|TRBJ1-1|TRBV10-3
CAIADRTPAGEAFF
TGTGCCATCGCGGACCGGACCCCGGCCGGTGAAGCTTTCTTT
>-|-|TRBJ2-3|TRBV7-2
CASSLTSGTSPSTDTQYF
TGTGCCAGCAGCCTTACTTCCGGGACATCCCCTAGCACAGATACGCAGTATTTT
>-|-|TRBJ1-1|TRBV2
CASSEAVQGYGNTEAFF
TGTGCCAGCAGTGAAGCAGTTCAGGGGTACGGGAACACTGAAGCTTTCTTT
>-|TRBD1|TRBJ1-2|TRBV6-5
CASSKTGTGGRGYTF
TGTGCCAGCAGCAAAACCGGGACAGGGGGACGTGGCTACACCTTC